Detailed here is one T cell receptor beta chain. This record comes from a study of T-cell reconstitution after alpha-beta-depleted transplantation in children. Germline V gene data show CDR1 as SGHAT and CDR2 as FQNNGV. This CDR3 is built from 14 residues. Trimming took off 0 bases at V and 4 bases at J, with 6 bases between the two ends. Using unique molecular identifiers, the investigators prepared the TCRbeta library. TCRdb recomputed calls from the PCR reads with MiXCR, one row per CDR3 protein. The sample lists about 340,000 distinct CDR3 sequences; about 14% were seen once. This clonotype originated in a human donor who donated a stem cell graft to a child with Fanconi anemia. The V call is TRBV11-2, the J call TRBJ2-2; D assignment may be TRBD1 or TRBD2 (5 bases each). The sample was PBMCs, taken from the stem cell graft. The CDR3 protein is CASSLEGVTGELFF. CDR3 coding DNA: TGTGCCAGCAGCTTAGAGGGGGTCACCGGGGAGCTGTTTTTT.